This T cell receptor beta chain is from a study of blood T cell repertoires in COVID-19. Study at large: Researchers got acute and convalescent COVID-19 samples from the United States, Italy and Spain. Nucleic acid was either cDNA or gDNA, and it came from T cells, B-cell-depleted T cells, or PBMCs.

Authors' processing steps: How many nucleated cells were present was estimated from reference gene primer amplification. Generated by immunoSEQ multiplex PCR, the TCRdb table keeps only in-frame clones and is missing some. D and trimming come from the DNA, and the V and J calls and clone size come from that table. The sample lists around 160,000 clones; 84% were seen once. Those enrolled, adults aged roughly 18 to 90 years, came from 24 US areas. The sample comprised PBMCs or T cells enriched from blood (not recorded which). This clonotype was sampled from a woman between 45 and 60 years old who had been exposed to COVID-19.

The CDR3 reads CASSPTGGHLETQYF. The CDR3 DNA is TGTGCCAGCAGCCCGACGGGGGGACATCTGGAGACCCAGTACTTC. The rearrangement links TRBV7-3 to TRBJ2-5, with a possible D match to TRBD2 (7 bases). The CDR3 is 15 residues long. The germline V gene has CDR1 SGHTA and CDR2 FQGTGA. With 5 bases removed from V and 5 bases from J, the gap between germline ends came to 18 bases.